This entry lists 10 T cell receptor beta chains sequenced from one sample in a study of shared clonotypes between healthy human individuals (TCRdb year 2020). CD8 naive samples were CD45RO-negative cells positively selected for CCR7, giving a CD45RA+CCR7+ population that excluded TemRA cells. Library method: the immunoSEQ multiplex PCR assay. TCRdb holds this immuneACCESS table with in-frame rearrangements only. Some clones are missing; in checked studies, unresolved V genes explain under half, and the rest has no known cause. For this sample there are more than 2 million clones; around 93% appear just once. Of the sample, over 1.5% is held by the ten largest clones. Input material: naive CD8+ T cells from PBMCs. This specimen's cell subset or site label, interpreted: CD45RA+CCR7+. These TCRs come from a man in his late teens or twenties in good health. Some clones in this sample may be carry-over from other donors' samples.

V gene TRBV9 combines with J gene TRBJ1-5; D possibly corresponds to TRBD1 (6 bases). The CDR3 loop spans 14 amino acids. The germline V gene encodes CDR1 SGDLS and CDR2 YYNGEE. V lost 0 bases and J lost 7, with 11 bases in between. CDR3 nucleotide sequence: TGTGCCAGCAGCGTAGATGAGGGGGACCAGCCCCAGCATTTT. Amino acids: CASSVDEGDQPQHF.

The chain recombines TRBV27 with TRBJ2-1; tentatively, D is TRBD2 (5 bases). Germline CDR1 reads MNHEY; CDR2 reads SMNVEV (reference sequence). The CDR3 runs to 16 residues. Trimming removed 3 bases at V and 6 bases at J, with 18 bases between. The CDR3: CASSLDRRAVFNEQFF. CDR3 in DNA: TGTGCCAGCAGTTTGGATAGGCGGGCCGTTTTCAATGAGCAGTTCTTC.

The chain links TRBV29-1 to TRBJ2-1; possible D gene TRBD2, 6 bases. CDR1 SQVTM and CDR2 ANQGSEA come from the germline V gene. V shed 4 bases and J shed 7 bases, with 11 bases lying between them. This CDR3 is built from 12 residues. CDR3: CSVVTSPNEQFF. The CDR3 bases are TGCAGCGTTGTGACTAGTCCAAATGAGCAGTTCTTC.

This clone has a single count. Written as DNA, the CDR3 is TGTGCCAGCAGGACAGGGCTCGGAGAGACCCAGTACTTC. It specifies CASRTGLGETQYF. The genes are TRBV7-2 and TRBJ2-5; 7 positions match TRBD1. Germline assignment: CDR1 SGHTA and CDR2 FQGNSA. The ends lost 6 bases at V and 4 bases at J; junction bases unmatched: 5. The CDR3 totals 13 residues.

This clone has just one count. CDR3 residues: CASSPPGTAPYEQYF. Written as DNA, the CDR3 is TGTGCCAGCTCACCACCGGGGACGGCTCCGTACGAGCAGTACTTC. The chain couples TRBV18 to TRBJ2-7; either TRBD1 or TRBD2 may supply D (5 bases each). This CDR3 has 15 amino acids. Germline V gene data show CDR1 as KGHSH and CDR2 as LQKENI. V was cut by 0 bases and J by 4 bases, with 13 bases left in between.

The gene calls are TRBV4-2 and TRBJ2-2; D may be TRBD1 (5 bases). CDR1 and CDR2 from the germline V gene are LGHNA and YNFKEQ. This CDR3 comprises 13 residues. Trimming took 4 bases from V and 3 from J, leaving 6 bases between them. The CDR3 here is CASSRGDTGELFF. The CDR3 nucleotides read TGTGCCAGCAGCCGGGGCGACACCGGGGAGCTGTTTTTT.

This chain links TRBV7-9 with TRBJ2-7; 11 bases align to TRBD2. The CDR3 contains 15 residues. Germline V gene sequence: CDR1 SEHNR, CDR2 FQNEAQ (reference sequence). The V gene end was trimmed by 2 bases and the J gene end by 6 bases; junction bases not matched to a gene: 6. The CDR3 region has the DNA TGTGCCAGCAGCTTATTAGCGGGAGGGCCGGGCGAGCAGTACTTC. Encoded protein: CASSLLAGGPGEQYF.

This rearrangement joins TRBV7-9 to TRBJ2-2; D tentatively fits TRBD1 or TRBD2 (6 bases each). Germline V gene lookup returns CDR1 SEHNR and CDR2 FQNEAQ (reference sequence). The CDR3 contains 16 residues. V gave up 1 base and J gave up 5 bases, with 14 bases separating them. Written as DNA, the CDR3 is TGTGCCAGCAGCTTAGTGGGGGGCCCGGAGACCGGGGAGCTGTTTTTT. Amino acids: CASSLVGGPETGELFF.

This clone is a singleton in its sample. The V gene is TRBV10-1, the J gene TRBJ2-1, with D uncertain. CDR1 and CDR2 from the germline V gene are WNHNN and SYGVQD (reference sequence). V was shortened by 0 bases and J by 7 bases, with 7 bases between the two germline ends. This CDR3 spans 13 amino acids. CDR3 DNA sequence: TGCGCCAGCAGTGAGTCGACCAGGAATGAGCAGTTCTTC. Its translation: CASSESTRNEQFF.

The CDR3 here is CASSQAAGVLPANYGYTF. The CDR3 coding sequence is TGCGCCAGCAGCCAAGCCGCCGGGGTCCTCCCCGCTAACTATGGCTACACCTTC. The V call is TRBV4-1, the J call TRBJ1-2; D gene unclear. The ends were cut back, 1 base at V and 0 bases at J, with 18 bases in the middle. Germline-derived CDR1 and CDR2 are MGHRA and YSYEKL. This CDR3 is built from 18 residues.